This TCR beta chain was identified during a study of molecular identifiers for immune sequencing clone quantification. This clonotype was seen at least ten times. Its antigen is still unknown. Listed TCR primers, together with previously described methods, were used for the bulk TCR libraries. TCRdb re-derived calls from the PCR reads in MiXCR, one entry per CDR3 protein. The sample shows about 86,000 distinct CDR3 sequences, nearly 25% of them seen only once. The study's findings and limits: Whereas clones above 20 RNA copies held under 1% of naive-cell molecules, they held over 97% of effector molecules.

The CD8+CD4-CCR7+CD45RA+ phenotype defined the sorted naive CD8 T cells. Trimming removed 3 bases from V and 4 bases from J, with 7 bases in between. CDR1 and CDR2 from the germline V gene are MGHRA and YSYEKL. The CDR3 is made up of 13 amino acids. This TCR derives from a human donor in good health. Some libraries in this study had Jurkat cell RNA spiked in. V gene TRBV4-1 combines with J gene TRBJ1-5; D is uncertain. The material sequenced was naive CD8+ T cells from blood, with Jurkat cell RNA spiked in. Subset indicated: FACS-sorted CD8+CD4-CCR7+CD45RA+ naive T cells. The CDR3 here is CASSQARNQPQHF. The CDR3, as DNA: TGCGCCAGCAGCCAGGCCCGAAATCAGCCCCAGCATTTT.